This record concerns one T cell receptor beta chain sequence. What it binds is not known. The sample originates from a study of lymphopenia after photon versus proton radiotherapy. This CDR3 region has 15 residues. Germline-derived CDR1 and CDR2 are MNHEY and SMNVEV (reference sequence). The V segment lost 6 bases and the J segment 0 bases; nucleotides outside the gene matches: 5. TCRdb keeps only in-frame clones here, not all; method: immunoSEQ multiplex PCR. Seen here are 12,000 or so clones, roughly 90% observed once, and the top ten hold 3.3%. Study results and caveats: Post-nadir TCR diversity decline inversely tracked overall survival among those who died. Survival link was tested only in deceased patients; proton benefit remains a possibility. Oligoclonal CD8+ Temra expansion after nadir drove photon patients' diversity drop. Relative stability marked proton patients; photon patients lost diversity and naive cells.

The origin of this receptor is a man aged 55 to 70 with pancreatic cancer. The V call is TRBV27, the J call TRBJ2-3, with 8 nucleotides matching TRBD1. The specimen was peripheral blood, collected from a patient treated with proton-based radiotherapy. CDR3 protein: CASRTRGLSTDTQYF. The CDR3 nucleotides read TGTGCCAGCAGAACCAGGGGGCTCAGCACAGATACGCAGTATTTT.